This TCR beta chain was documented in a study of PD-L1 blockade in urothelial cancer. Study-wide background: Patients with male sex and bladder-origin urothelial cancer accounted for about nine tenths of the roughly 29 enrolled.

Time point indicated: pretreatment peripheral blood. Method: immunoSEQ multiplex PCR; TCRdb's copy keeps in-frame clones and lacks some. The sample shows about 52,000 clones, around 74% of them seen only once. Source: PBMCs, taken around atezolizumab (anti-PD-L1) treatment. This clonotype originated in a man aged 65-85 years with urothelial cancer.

The CDR3 region has the DNA TGTGCCAGCAGTGAAGGGCTCAGGGGGTCGGGTGGCTACACCTTC. Translation: CASSEGLRGSGGYTF. The chain is built from TRBV6-1 and TRBJ1-2; 7 nucleotides match TRBD1. V dropped 1 base and J dropped 7; count of bases not matched to a gene: 9. Per the germline V gene, CDR1 is MNHNS and CDR2 is SASEGT. The length of the CDR3 is 15 residues.